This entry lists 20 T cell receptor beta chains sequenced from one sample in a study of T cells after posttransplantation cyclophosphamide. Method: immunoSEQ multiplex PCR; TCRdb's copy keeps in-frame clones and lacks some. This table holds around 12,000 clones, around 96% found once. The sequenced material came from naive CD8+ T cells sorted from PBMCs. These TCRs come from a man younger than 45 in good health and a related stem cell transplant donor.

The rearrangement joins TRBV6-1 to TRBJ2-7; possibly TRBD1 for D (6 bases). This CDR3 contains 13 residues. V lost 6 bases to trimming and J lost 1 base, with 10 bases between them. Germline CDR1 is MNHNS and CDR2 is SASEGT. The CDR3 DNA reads TGTGCCAGCAGACCTACAGGGTCCTACGAGCAGTACTTC. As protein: CASRPTGSYEQYF.

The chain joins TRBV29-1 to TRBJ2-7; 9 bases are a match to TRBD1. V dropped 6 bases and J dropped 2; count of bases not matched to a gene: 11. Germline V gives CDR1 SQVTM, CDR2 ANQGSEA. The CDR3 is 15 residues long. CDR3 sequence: CSVIRRGQGPYEQYF. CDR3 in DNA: TGCAGCGTAATCCGGAGGGGACAGGGCCCCTACGAGCAGTACTTC.

The chain's CDR3 is CASSQDGTEAFF. CDR3 sequence (DNA): TGCGCCAGCAGCCAAGATGGGACAGAAGCTTTCTTT. The rearrangement uses TRBV4-1 and TRBJ1-1; possibly TRBD1 for D (6 bases). The germline gives CDR1 MGHRA, CDR2 YSYEKL. The CDR3 contains 12 residues. V lost 0 bases and J 8 bases, leaving 7 bases between the germline ends.

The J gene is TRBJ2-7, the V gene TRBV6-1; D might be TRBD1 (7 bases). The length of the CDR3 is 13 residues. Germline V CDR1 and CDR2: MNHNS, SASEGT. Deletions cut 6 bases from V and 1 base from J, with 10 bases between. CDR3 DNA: TGTGCCAGCAGGCGGGACAGTTCCTACGAGCAGTACTTC. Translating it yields CASRRDSSYEQYF.

The CDR3 protein is CASRGGSEQYF. Here the CDR3 DNA reads TGCGCCAGCCGGGGGGGCAGCGAGCAGTACTTC. V gene TRBV10-2 combines with J gene TRBJ2-7, with 8 bases that match TRBD2. Germline CDR1 and CDR2: WSHSY and SAAADI. The ends lost 8 bases at V and 6 bases at J; junction bases unmatched: 3. This CDR3 is built from 11 residues.

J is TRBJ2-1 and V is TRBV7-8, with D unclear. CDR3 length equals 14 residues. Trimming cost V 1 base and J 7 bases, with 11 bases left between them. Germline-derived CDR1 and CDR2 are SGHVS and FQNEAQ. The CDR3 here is CASSLGTYENEQFF. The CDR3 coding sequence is TGTGCCAGCAGCTTAGGTACGTACGAGAATGAGCAGTTCTTC.

The CDR3: CASIPGDRSSYEQYF. For the CDR3, the DNA is TGTGCCAGCATTCCCGGAGACCGTAGCTCCTACGAGCAGTACTTC. This chain uses TRBV28 with TRBJ2-7; D uncertain. The CDR3 consists of 15 residues. Germline CDR1 MDHEN, CDR2 SYDVKM. V was pared by 7 bases and J by 0 bases, with 16 bases between.

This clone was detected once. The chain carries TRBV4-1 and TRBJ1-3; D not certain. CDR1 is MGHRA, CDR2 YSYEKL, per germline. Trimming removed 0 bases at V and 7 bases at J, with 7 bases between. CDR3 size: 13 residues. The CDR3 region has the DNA TGCGCCAGCAGCCAAGATAGAACGAACACCATATATTTT. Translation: CASSQDRTNTIYF.

DNA for the CDR3: TGTGCCAGCAGTTGGCTAGCGGGGGCCTCAGATACGCAGTATTTT. This translates into CASSWLAGASDTQYF. The rearrangement links TRBV27 to TRBJ2-3, with 10 bases fitting TRBD2. This CDR3 region has 15 residues. CDR1 MNHEY and CDR2 SMNVEV come from the germline V gene (reference sequence). V gave up 4 bases and J gave up 4 bases; unmatched junction bases: 5.

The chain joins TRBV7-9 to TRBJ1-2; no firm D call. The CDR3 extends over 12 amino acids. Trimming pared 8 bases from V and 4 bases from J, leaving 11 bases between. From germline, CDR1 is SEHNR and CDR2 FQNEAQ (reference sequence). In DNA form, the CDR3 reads TGTGCCAGCTCCCCGCGCGGCTATGGCTACACCTTC. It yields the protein CASSPRGYGYTF.

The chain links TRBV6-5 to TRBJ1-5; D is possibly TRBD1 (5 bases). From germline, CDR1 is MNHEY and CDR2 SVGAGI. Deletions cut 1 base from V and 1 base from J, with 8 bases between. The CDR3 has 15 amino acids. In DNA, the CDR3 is TGTGCCAGCAGTTACTTGGGGGGAAGCAATCAGCCCCAGCATTTT. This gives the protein CASSYLGGSNQPQHF.

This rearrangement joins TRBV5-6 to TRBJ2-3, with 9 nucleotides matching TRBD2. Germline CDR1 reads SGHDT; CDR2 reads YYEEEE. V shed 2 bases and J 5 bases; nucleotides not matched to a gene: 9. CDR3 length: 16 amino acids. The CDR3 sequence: CASSFRLAGRGDTQYF. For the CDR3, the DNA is TGTGCCAGCAGCTTCCGGCTAGCGGGGCGGGGAGATACGCAGTATTTT.

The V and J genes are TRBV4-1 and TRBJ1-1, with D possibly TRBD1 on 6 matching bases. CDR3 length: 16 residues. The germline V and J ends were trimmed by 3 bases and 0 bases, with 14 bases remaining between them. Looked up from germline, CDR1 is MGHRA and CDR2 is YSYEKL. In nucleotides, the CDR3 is TGCGCCAGCAGCCAGGACCCAGGGGCTATGAACACTGAAGCTTTCTTT. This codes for CASSQDPGAMNTEAFF.

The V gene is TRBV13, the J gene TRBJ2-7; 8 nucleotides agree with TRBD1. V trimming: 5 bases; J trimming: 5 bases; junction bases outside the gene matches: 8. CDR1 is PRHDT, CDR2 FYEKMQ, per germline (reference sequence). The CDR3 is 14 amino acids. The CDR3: CASSEDRAPNEQYF. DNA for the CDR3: TGTGCCAGCAGCGAGGACAGGGCTCCAAACGAGCAGTACTTC.

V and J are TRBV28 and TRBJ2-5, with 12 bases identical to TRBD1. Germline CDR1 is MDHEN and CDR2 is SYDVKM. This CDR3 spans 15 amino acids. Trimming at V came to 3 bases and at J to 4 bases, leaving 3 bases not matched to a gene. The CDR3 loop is CASSFRDRGRETQYF. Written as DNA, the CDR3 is TGTGCCAGCAGTTTCCGGGACAGGGGGCGAGAGACCCAGTACTTC.

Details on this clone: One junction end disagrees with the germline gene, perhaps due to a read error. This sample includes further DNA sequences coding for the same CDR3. The CDR3 sequence: CASSLSPGVAETYNEQFF. CDR3 sequence (DNA): TGCGCCAGCAGTTTATCCCCGGGGGTAGCGGAGACCTACAATGAGCAGTTCTTC. The rearrangement joins TRBV27 to TRBJ2-1, with D maybe TRBD2 (6 bases). CDR3 length equals 18 residues. Germline CDR1 is MNHEY and CDR2 is SMNVEV (reference sequence).

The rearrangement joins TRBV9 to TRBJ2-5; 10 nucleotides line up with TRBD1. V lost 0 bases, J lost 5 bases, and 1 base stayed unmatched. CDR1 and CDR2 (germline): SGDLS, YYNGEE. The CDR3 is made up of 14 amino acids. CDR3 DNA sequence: TGTGCCAGCAGCGTAGGACAGGGGGCTGAGACCCAGTACTTC. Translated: CASSVGQGAETQYF.

CDR3 DNA sequence: TGCGCCAGCAGCCAAGTTGGCCAGGGAAGTTACGACAATGAGCAGTTCTTC. Its protein product is CASSQVGQGSYDNEQFF. V is TRBV4-1 and J is TRBJ2-1; D is perhaps TRBD1 (5 bases). Trimming pared 1 base from V and 5 bases from J, leaving 18 bases between. The CDR3 consists of 17 residues. CDR1 and CDR2 (germline): MGHRA, YSYEKL.

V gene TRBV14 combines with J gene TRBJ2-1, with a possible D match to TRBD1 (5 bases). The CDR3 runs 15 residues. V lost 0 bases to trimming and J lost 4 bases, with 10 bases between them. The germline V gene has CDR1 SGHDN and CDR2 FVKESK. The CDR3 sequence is CASSQDARVYNEQFF. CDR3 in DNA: TGTGCCAGCAGCCAAGATGCCAGGGTATACAATGAGCAGTTCTTC.

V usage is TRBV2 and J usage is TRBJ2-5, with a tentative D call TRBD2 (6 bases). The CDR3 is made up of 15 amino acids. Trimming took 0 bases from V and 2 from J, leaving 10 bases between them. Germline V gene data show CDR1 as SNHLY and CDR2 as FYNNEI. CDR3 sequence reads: CASSEAPGEQETQYF. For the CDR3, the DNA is TGTGCCAGCAGTGAAGCCCCGGGAGAACAAGAGACCCAGTACTTC.